The text below deals with one T cell receptor (beta chain). This record belongs to a study of PD-1 blockade in mismatch repair-deficient tumors. TCRdb's table, derived via immunoSEQ multiplex PCR, lists solely in-frame clones and lacks some. Of 70,000 to 90,000 clones in the sample, 80% to 90% were seen once. CDR1 and CDR2 (germline): MNHEY, SMNVEV (reference sequence). This CDR3 region has 15 residues. Unmatched junction bases numbered 12, after V lost 8 bases and J lost 5 bases. The chain has TRBV27 and TRBJ2-5; 9 bases are a match to TRBD2. The receptor was derived from an adult with mismatch repair-deficient cancer. The material sequenced was peripheral blood, taken 44 weeks after starting pembrolizumab. This chain's CDR3 is CASQSALAGFETQYF. The CDR3 DNA sequence: TGTGCCAGCCAAAGCGCGCTAGCGGGATTCGAGACCCAGTACTTC.